The T cell receptor beta chain described here comes from a study of high-grade serous ovarian cancer treatment subgroups. The tumor samples were collected prior to definitive surgery or chemotherapy. Method: immunoSEQ multiplex PCR; TCRdb's copy keeps in-frame clones and lacks some. The sample lists over 6,000 clones; 60% to 80% were seen once. Study-wide results and caveats: Different patients shared almost no repertoire; same-patient tumors shared 0.11 to 0.79.

As concerns this clone: Its antigen is undetermined.

This CDR3 contains 17 residues. Trimming took 5 bases from V and 2 from J; bases not matched to a gene: 7. Germline CDR1 is LNHDA and CDR2 is SQIVND (reference sequence). This receptor was taken from a human donor with high-grade serous ovarian cancer. Sequenced sample: tumor tissue. The chain couples TRBV19 to TRBJ2-6; 9 bases align to TRBD1. The chain's CDR3 is CASSPSGQGAGANVLTF. In DNA form, the CDR3 reads TGTGCCAGTAGTCCCTCGGGACAGGGAGCTGGGGCCAACGTCCTGACTTTC.